These 20 T cell receptor beta chains came from one sample sequenced in a study of T-cell reconstitution after alpha-beta-depleted transplantation in children. Unique molecular identifiers were used to barcode this TCRbeta library. One entry per CDR3 protein results from TCRdb running MiXCR on the PCR reads. The data contain more than 500,000 distinct CDR3 sequences, over 9.5% of them singletons. The sequenced sample was PBMCs, mostly from graft donor cells, obtained 180 days after TCRalphabeta/CD19-depleted stem cell transplant. The origin of the receptors is a female patient between 2 and 15 years old who had a stem cell transplant for aplastic anemia, so the T cells may come from the graft donor.

In its sample, this clonotype was seen a few times. The rearrangement uses TRBV5-6 and TRBJ2-7; 7 bases fit TRBD1. Germline V lookup: CDR1 SGHDT, CDR2 YYEEEE. The CDR3 runs to 15 residues. Trimming removed 1 base from V and 2 bases from J; junction bases left unmatched: 6. The CDR3 bases are TGTGCCAGCAGCTTGTTGGGACAGAGTCCCTACGAGCAGTACGTC. Its translation: CASSLLGQSPYEQYV.

This clonotype was detected only a few times. The rearrangement uses TRBV4-3 and TRBJ2-4; 8 nucleotides agree with TRBD1. The CDR3 is 13 residues long. V lost 3 bases and J lost 7; bases outside the gene matches: 2. Germline V CDR1 and CDR2: LGHNA, YSLEER. The CDR3: CASSHGQGNIQYF. CDR3 coding DNA: TGCGCCAGCAGCCACGGACAGGGTAACATTCAGTACTTC.

The chain uses TRBV7-2 and TRBJ1-1; no clear D. Germline assignment: CDR1 SGHTA and CDR2 FQGNSA. V gave up 5 bases and J gave up 7 bases, with 14 bases separating them. There are 13 residues in the CDR3. This chain's CDR3 is CASSPGQRLEAFF. For the CDR3, the DNA is TGTGCCAGCAGCCCGGGCCAGCGCCTTGAAGCTTTCTTT.

The chain joins TRBV11-2 to TRBJ2-1, with D unclear. Deletions cut 3 bases from V and 5 bases from J, with 23 bases between. Germline-derived CDR1 and CDR2 are SGHAT and FQNNGV. This CDR3 contains 18 residues. The CDR3: CASSFFTIRRRTHNEQFF. The CDR3 DNA reads as TGTGCCAGCAGCTTTTTTACCATCCGTCGGAGAACCCACAATGAGCAGTTCTTC.

The V call is TRBV7-2, the J call TRBJ2-5, with 9 bases fitting TRBD2. The CDR3 extends over 15 amino acids. The junction had 5 bases not matched to a gene; V was cut back by 4 bases and J by 2 bases. Germline CDR1 and CDR2: SGHTA and FQGNSA. CDR3 DNA sequence: TGTGCCAGCAGCTCCCTCCTAGCGGGGCAAGAGACCCAGTACTTC. Translated: CASSSLLAGQETQYF.

The chain joins TRBV20-1 to TRBJ2-3, with 8 bases identical to TRBD1. The CDR3 loop spans 14 amino acids. The V and J ends lost 6 bases and 5 bases, in that order; junction bases with no gene match: 10. Germline CDR1 and CDR2: DFQATT and SNEGSKA (reference sequence). CDR3 in amino acids: CSATGTGGLDTQYF. In DNA form, the CDR3 reads TGCAGTGCGACCGGGACAGGAGGATTAGATACGCAGTATTTT.

This clonotype was found a few times. The chain is built from TRBV4-2 and TRBJ2-2, with D unresolved. Trimming took off 2 bases at V and 4 bases at J, with 8 bases between the two ends. This CDR3 contains 14 residues. The germline V gene encodes CDR1 LGHNA and CDR2 YNFKEQ. CDR3 nucleotides: TGTGCCAGCAGCCAAATGCAGAGCACCGGGGAGCTGTTTTTT. Translating gives CASSQMQSTGELFF.

The gene calls are TRBV11-2 and TRBJ2-4, with a tentative D call TRBD1 (5 bases). This CDR3 has 15 amino acids. Germline CDR1 is SGHAT and CDR2 is FQNNGV. V was shortened by 3 bases and J by 8 bases, with 17 bases between the two germline ends. The CDR3 loop reads CASSFLRLGPDIQYF. The CDR3 nucleotides are TGTGCCAGCAGCTTTTTGAGGTTGGGGCCGGACATTCAGTACTTC.

This clonotype was found a few times. The rearrangement joins TRBV20-1 to TRBJ1-1, with a tentative D call TRBD1 (6 bases). Looked up from germline, CDR1 is DFQATT and CDR2 is SNEGSKA (reference sequence). Trimming took 3 bases from V and 0 from J, leaving 8 bases between them. The CDR3 sequence is 13 residues long. The CDR3 nucleotides are TGCAGTGCTAGGGACAGACTGAACACTGAAGCTTTCTTT. It yields the protein CSARDRLNTEAFF.

This clonotype was seen at least ten times. CDR3 DNA: TGTGCCAGCAGTGGCTCGGGACAGGGGAACACCGGGGAGCTGTTTTTT. Residues: CASSGSGQGNTGELFF. This chain uses TRBV25-1 with TRBJ2-2, with 9 bases matching TRBD1. Germline V gene data show CDR1 as MGHDK and CDR2 as SYGVNS. Trimming at V came to 4 bases and at J to 1 base, leaving 4 bases not matched to a gene. The CDR3 is 16 residues long.

This clonotype was counted a few times. The chain couples TRBV5-1 to TRBJ2-1, with 10 positions matching TRBD2. The V gene's germline CDR1 is SGHRS and CDR2 YFSETQ. Trimming took 3 bases from V and 12 from J; bases not matched to a gene: 9. This CDR3 has 14 amino acids. This CDR3 reads CASSSAGGVFRQFF. CDR3 coding DNA: TGCGCCAGCAGCTCAGCGGGAGGGGTCTTTCGGCAGTTCTTC.

The chain uses TRBV9 and TRBJ1-2; D is undetermined. The CDR3 has 14 amino acids. Trimming took 1 base from V and 0 from J, leaving 7 bases between them. Germline CDR1 is SGDLS and CDR2 is YYNGEE. The CDR3 region has the DNA TGTGCCAGCAGCGTAACTTGGACTAACTATGGCTACACCTTC. Amino acid sequence: CASSVTWTNYGYTF.

V is TRBV6-1 and J is TRBJ1-1; no reliable D call. This CDR3 spans 15 amino acids. The V and J ends lost 5 bases and 6 bases respectively, with 19 bases between them. Germline V gene lookup returns CDR1 MNHNS and CDR2 SASEGT. CDR3 sequence: CASSPRRVFKAEAFF. CDR3 nucleotides: TGTGCCAGCAGTCCAAGAAGGGTCTTCAAGGCTGAAGCTTTCTTT.

In this sample, this clonotype turned up many times. J is TRBJ2-1 and V is TRBV5-1; TRBD2 might be the D (6 bases). This CDR3 has 14 residues. Looked up from germline, CDR1 is SGHRS and CDR2 is YFSETQ. Trimming took 1 base from V and 12 from J, leaving 17 bases between them. The CDR3 nucleotides read TGCGCCAGCAGCTTGCTTGCGGGGCCAGTGACGCAGTTCTTC. As protein: CASSLLAGPVTQFF.

This clonotype has just a few counts. The J gene is TRBJ2-1, the V gene TRBV6-2 or TRBV6-3; 11 bases are shared with TRBD2. The CDR3 runs 13 residues. Germline V gene lookup returns CDR1 MNHEY and CDR2 SVGEGT. The ends lost 5 bases at V and 15 bases at J; junction bases unmatched: 9. CDR3 amino acids: CASSPGTSGSGFF. Written as DNA, the CDR3 is TGTGCCAGCAGTCCGGGGACTAGCGGCTCTGGGTTCTTC.

In its sample, this clonotype was seen a few times. The V gene is TRBV20-1, the J gene TRBJ2-3; 8 positions agree with TRBD1. The CDR3 consists of 13 residues. Germline V gene sequence: CDR1 DFQATT, CDR2 SNEGSKA (reference sequence). Losses at the gene ends were 0 bases for V and 7 bases for J; bases not matched to a gene: 3. The CDR3 bases are TGCAGTGCTAGAGATCAGGGGGCGCATACGCAGTATTTT. It encodes CSARDQGAHTQYF.

Of note for this clonotype: This may arise from a read error, as a much more abundant clone is one base away. The chain uses TRBV5-2 and TRBJ2-3. TRBV5-2 constitutes a pseudogene. The CDR3 covers 13 residues. In nucleotides, the CDR3 is TGTGCCAGCAGCCTTGATCAGGAGGATACGCATTATTTT. Translated, it gives CASSLDQEDTHYF.

This clonotype was observed a few times. The rearrangement links TRBV6-2 or TRBV6-3 to TRBJ1-2; D perhaps matches TRBD1 (6 bases). The CDR3 has 13 residues. Trimming took 5 bases from V and 3 from J, leaving 10 bases between them. CDR1 and CDR2 (germline): MNHEY, SVGEGT. The CDR3 here is CASSLQGYYGYTF. For the CDR3, the DNA is TGTGCCAGCAGTCTTCAGGGGTACTATGGCTACACCTTC.

A word on this clonotype: Mismatch with germline at one junction end may stem from a read error. V and J are TRBV24-1 and TRBJ2-1; 7 bases are a match to TRBD1. Germline CDR1 KGHDR, CDR2 SFDVKD. The CDR3 consists of 16 residues. CDR3 sequence (DNA): TGTGGCACCAGGGTACAGGGGCCGTGGAACTACAATGAGCAGTTCTTC. Its translation: CGTRVQGPWNYNEQFF.

This chain uses TRBV5-1 with TRBJ2-7, with TRBD1 matching over 9 bases. Germline loops: CDR1 SGHRS, CDR2 YFSETQ. This CDR3 has 15 residues. V was clipped by 0 bases and J by 0 bases; unmatched bases: 1. The CDR3 sequence is CASSLDRGLSYEQYF. Here the CDR3 DNA reads TGCGCCAGCAGCTTGGACAGGGGGCTCTCCTACGAGCAGTACTTC.